This entry lists 29 T cell receptor beta chains sequenced from one sample in a study of low-dose radiotherapy and immunotherapy resistance in tumors. Primers used for first-strand cDNA, a TRAV- and TRBV-specific set, covered both alpha and beta chains. The authors amplified TCRs for 20 PCR cycles with a constant-region primer and a V-primer adapter. A single record per CDR3 protein comes from TCRdb applying MiXCR to the reads. The sample has more than 70,000 distinct CDR3 sequences, 20% to 25% seen once; the top ten hold roughly 13%. Time point here: after trial treatment. As to treatment: LDRT plus nivolumab, ipilimumab, low-dose cyclophosphamide and aspirin (RACIN trial). This specimen consisted of PBMCs, obtained after low-dose radiotherapy plus immunotherapy. Receptors were obtained from a female donor with ovarian cancer.

This clonotype was seen at least ten times. V is TRBV6-6 and J is TRBJ2-5; 14 bases are shared with TRBD2. From germline, CDR1 is MNHNY and CDR2 SVGAGI (reference sequence). The length of the CDR3 is 18 residues. V lost 7 bases to trimming and J lost 1 base; unmatched junction nucleotides: 11. CDR3 loop: CASTVASGLAGAQETQYF. The CDR3 DNA follows: TGTGCCAGCACCGTGGCGTCGGGACTAGCGGGAGCCCAAGAGACCCAGTACTTC.

This clonotype was seen repeatedly, ten times or more. The rearrangement joins TRBV3-1 to TRBJ1-2, with 8 bases lining up with TRBD1. V dropped 4 bases and J dropped 3; count of bases not matched to a gene: 16. CDR3 size: 18 residues. Germline V gene lookup returns CDR1 LGHDT and CDR2 YNNKEL (reference sequence). The CDR3 is CASSPLPGPGGLYYGYTF. The CDR3 bases are TGTGCCAGCAGCCCCCTACCGGGCCCAGGGGGCTTGTACTATGGCTACACCTTC.

This clonotype was seen a handful of times. The genes are TRBV9 and TRBJ2-7; 7 bases fit TRBD1. The V segment lost 0 bases and the J segment 3 bases; nucleotides outside the gene matches: 3. The CDR3 length is 14 residues. From germline, CDR1 is SGDLS and CDR2 YYNGEE. CDR3 in DNA: TGTGCCAGCAGCGTAGGACAGGGTGGCTACGAGCAGTACTTC. It codes for CASSVGQGGYEQYF.

This clonotype rates as medium-sized (0.01 to 0.1%). CDR3 sequence: CASNTGAETQYF. CDR3 DNA: TGTGCCAGCAATACGGGGGCAGAGACCCAGTACTTC. This sequence joins TRBV28 and TRBJ2-5, with D perhaps given as TRBD1 or TRBD2 (6 bases each). This CDR3 region has 12 residues. Between the trimmed V and J ends, which lost 7 bases and 4 bases, there was a span of 10 bases. Germline-derived CDR1 and CDR2 are MDHEN and SYDVKM.

This clonotype was detected ten times or more. One junction end does not reproduce the germline sequence, and a read error may be involved. V gene TRBV20-1 combines with J gene TRBJ2-1; 8 bases are a match to TRBD2. Germline-derived CDR1 and CDR2 are DFQATT and SNEGSKA (reference sequence). The CDR3 loop spans 15 amino acids. This CDR3 is CSARAGESSYNEQFF. The CDR3 coding sequence is TGCAGTGCGAGAGCGGGAGAGAGTAGCTACAATGAGCAGTTCTTC.

The chain employs TRBV11-2 and TRBJ2-3; TRBD2 might be the D (6 bases). Trimming took off 9 bases at V and 2 bases at J, with 21 bases between the two ends. CDR1 and CDR2 (germline): SGHAT, FQNNGV. The CDR3 runs to 16 residues. In DNA, the CDR3 is TGTGCCAGTCCCCTACCGGGCGGGATTGCCACAGATACGCAGTATTTT. This encodes CASPLPGGIATDTQYF.

The chain carries TRBV29-1 and TRBJ2-7, with 13 bases aligning to TRBD2. The CDR3 is 15 amino acids. After removal of 6 bases from V and 2 bases from J, the junction contained 7 bases not matched to a gene. Germline V CDR1 and CDR2: SQVTM, ANQGSEA. This chain's CDR3 is CSVGLAGVSTYEQYF. CDR3 in DNA: TGCAGCGTCGGACTAGCGGGAGTTAGTACCTACGAGCAGTACTTC.

This clonotype has a count of ten or more. This chain uses TRBV28 with TRBJ2-2; 7 bases fit TRBD1. The CDR3 contains 15 residues. J gave up 1 base and V 5 bases, and 4 bases lay outside the gene matches. The V gene's germline CDR1 is MDHEN and CDR2 SYDVKM. CDR3 DNA sequence: TGTGCCAGCAGTCCACACAGGGGGAACACCGGGGAGCTGTTTTTT. Translating gives CASSPHRGNTGELFF.

This clonotype was detected only a few times. The chain joins TRBV6-6 to TRBJ2-2, with TRBD2 matching over 11 bases. Unmatched junction bases numbered 3, after V lost 0 bases and J lost 0 bases. Germline CDR1 and CDR2: MNHNY and SVGAGI (reference sequence). This CDR3 spans 18 amino acids. CDR3 in amino acids: CASSYSSGGAANTGELFF. The CDR3 DNA follows: TGTGCCAGCAGTTACTCTAGCGGGGGGGCCGCGAACACCGGGGAGCTGTTTTTT.

The rearrangement uses TRBV6-1 and TRBJ1-1, with D maybe TRBD1 (5 bases). Trimming took 5 bases from V and 1 from J, leaving 11 bases between them. This CDR3 contains 14 residues. Germline CDR1 and CDR2: MNHNS and SASEGT. CDR3: CASSSGTGNTEAFF. The CDR3 DNA sequence: TGTGCCAGCAGTTCAGGGACGGGGAACACTGAAGCTTTCTTT.

The sample holds many counts of this clonotype. The chain employs TRBV20-1 and TRBJ2-3; 7 nucleotides match TRBD2. The CDR3 sequence is 15 residues long. V trimming: 1 base; J trimming: 6 bases; junction bases outside the gene matches: 10. Germline values: CDR1 DFQATT, CDR2 SNEGSKA (reference sequence). The CDR3 DNA reads as TGCAGTGCTAGAGGGGACTACCCAATTCCGGATACGCAGTATTTT. Protein product: CSARGDYPIPDTQYF.

This clonotype was recorded many times. The chain couples TRBV30 to TRBJ2-1, with D maybe TRBD1 (6 bases). The V gene lost 3 bases and the J gene lost 7 bases, with 16 bases spanning the gap. Germline V CDR1 and CDR2: GTSNPN, SVGIG (reference sequence). The CDR3 is 14 residues long. The CDR3 DNA sequence: TGTGCCTGGAGGAAGGTAACAGGGACAAATGAGCAGTTCTTC. This sequence encodes CAWRKVTGTNEQFF.

The V and J genes are TRBV27 and TRBJ1-2; 9 bases are shared with TRBD1. J gave up 5 bases and V 6 bases, and 4 bases lay outside the gene matches. The CDR3 extends over 13 amino acids. Germline lookup yields CDR1 MNHEY and CDR2 SMNVEV (reference sequence). CDR3 DNA: TGTGCCAGCAGATCGACAGGGGGATATGGCTACACCTTC. This gives the protein CASRSTGGYGYTF.

The chain links TRBV29-1 to TRBJ1-3; 7 bases are a match to TRBD1. V lost 7 bases, J lost 4 bases, and 1 base stayed unmatched. CDR1 and CDR2 from the germline V gene are SQVTM and ANQGSEA. This CDR3 region has 11 residues. CDR3 DNA: TGCAGCGGGGGACAGGGAAACACCATATATTTT. Translation: CSGGQGNTIYF.

This clonotype has at least ten counts. The rearrangement links TRBV5-1 to TRBJ2-3; TRBD2 matches 9 bases. Trimming cost V 5 bases and J 1 base; bases outside gene matches: 14. This CDR3 comprises 18 residues. The germline V gene has CDR1 SGHRS and CDR2 YFSETQ. CDR3 coding DNA: TGCGCCAGCAGTCTAAAACTAGCGGGCCCTGTGGGCACAGATACGCAGTATTTT. Amino acid sequence: CASSLKLAGPVGTDTQYF.

This clonotype was detected ten times or more. J is TRBJ2-1 and V is TRBV6-2 or TRBV6-3; 7 bases line up with TRBD2. The CDR3 extends over 13 amino acids. The ends lost 8 bases at V and 10 bases at J; junction bases unmatched: 11. Germline assignment: CDR1 MNHEY and CDR2 SVGEGT. The CDR3 region is CASALGFSGEQFF. The CDR3, as DNA: TGTGCCAGCGCCCTCGGGTTTAGCGGGGAGCAGTTCTTC.

This clonotype is a singleton in its sample. A far more abundant clone sits one base away, making this likely a read error. The chain has TRBV11-3 and TRBJ2-5, with D perhaps TRBD1 (5 bases). Germline values: CDR1 SGHNT, CDR2 YENEEA. The CDR3 extends over 16 amino acids. In nucleotides, the CDR3 is TGTGTCAGCAGCCCACCCAGGGTGGGTTCCCAAGAGACCCAGTACTTC. As protein: CVSSPPRVGSQETQYF.

This clonotype was detected ten times or more. This chain joins TRBV25-1 and TRBJ1-1, with 8 bases aligning to TRBD1. The CDR3 is made up of 14 amino acids. The germline V gene encodes CDR1 MGHDK and CDR2 SYGVNS. V shed 6 bases and J 1 base; nucleotides not matched to a gene: 4. CDR3 in DNA: TGTGCCAGCAGATGGACAGGGCGGAACACTGAAGCTTTCTTT. Protein product: CASRWTGRNTEAFF.

This clonotype was seen at least ten times. This chain joins TRBV5-6 and TRBJ2-3; either TRBD1 or TRBD2 may supply D (5 bases each). Germline V gene lookup returns CDR1 SGHDT and CDR2 YYEEEE. The V gene lost 3 bases and the J gene lost 6 bases, with 14 bases spanning the gap. The CDR3 is made up of 14 amino acids. The CDR3 DNA reads TGTGCCAGCAGCTCAGATCCGGGGACGGATACGCAGTATTTT. Its protein product is CASSSDPGTDTQYF.

This clonotype was observed many times. This chain links TRBV20-1 with TRBJ2-1, with D perhaps given as TRBD1 or TRBD2 (5 bases each). Germline CDR1 is DFQATT and CDR2 is SNEGSKA (reference sequence). Trimming took 3 bases from V and 12 from J, leaving 12 bases between them. The CDR3 spans 11 residues. In nucleotides, the CDR3 is TGCAGTGCTAGTCTGGGGGAGAGGCAGTTCTTC. Protein sequence: CSASLGERQFF.

This clonotype was seen at least ten times. The chain employs TRBV6-2 or TRBV6-3 and TRBJ1-1; 7 nucleotides agree with TRBD1. The CDR3 totals 15 residues. Trimming cost V 6 bases and J 8 bases; bases outside gene matches: 15. Germline V gene data show CDR1 as MNHEY and CDR2 as SVGEGT. The DNA for the CDR3 is TGTGCCAGCAGCCTGGACAGGATGCTCAACAGGGAAGCTTTCTTT. The encoded protein is CASSLDRMLNREAFF.

This clonotype was recorded a few times. This probably arose from a read error, given a far larger clone one base away. The chain employs TRBV6-1 and TRBJ2-2; D may correspond to TRBD1 or TRBD2 (5 bases each). The germline CDR1 and CDR2 sequences are MNHNS and SASEGT. The CDR3 has 14 amino acids. The CDR3 DNA reads TGTGCCAGCAGTGAGTCCAGGGTTGCCGGGGAGCTGGTTTTT. It codes for CASSESRVAGELVF.

The chain recombines TRBV18 with TRBJ1-1; no clear D gene. The CDR3 is 13 amino acids. V lost 4 bases to trimming and J lost 0 bases, with 6 bases between them. Germline CDR1 KGHSH, CDR2 LQKENI. In DNA form, the CDR3 reads TGTGCCAGCTCACTGTCACTGAACACTGAAGCTTTCTTT. Its protein product is CASSLSLNTEAFF. Full variable domain (outside the CDR3, taken from reference TRBV18 and TRBJ1-1): NAGVMQNPRHLVRRRGQEARLRCSPMKGHSHVYWYRQLPEEGLKFMVYLQKENIIDESGMPKERFSAEFPKEGPSILRIQQVVRGDSAAYFCASSLSLNTEAFFGQGTRLTVV.

This clonotype was recorded many times. The CDR3 sequence is CASSTLPGTSGRDEQYF. Here the CDR3 DNA reads TGCGCCAGCAGCACACTGCCTGGGACTAGCGGGAGGGACGAGCAGTACTTC. V and J are TRBV5-1 and TRBJ2-7; 16 nucleotides agree with TRBD2. This CDR3 is built from 17 residues. Germline V CDR1 and CDR2: SGHRS, YFSETQ. The V and J ends lost 4 bases and 5 bases, in that order; junction bases with no gene match: 9.

This clonotype was observed at least ten times. The chain employs TRBV4-1 and TRBJ2-2, with D possibly being TRBD1 or TRBD2 (6 bases each). The CDR3 covers 15 residues. Trimming stripped 4 bases from V and 3 bases from J, with 12 bases between. Per the germline V gene, CDR1 is MGHRA and CDR2 is YSYEKL. The CDR3 bases are TGCGCCAGCAGCCGCTTGGGGGGCGACACCGGGGAGCTGTTTTTT. Translating it yields CASSRLGGDTGELFF.

V is TRBV11-2 and J is TRBJ2-3; a possible D gene is TRBD2 (5 bases). The germline V and J ends were trimmed by 2 bases and 5 bases, with 26 bases remaining between them. Germline assignment: CDR1 SGHAT and CDR2 FQNNGV. The CDR3 loop spans 19 amino acids. CDR3 coding DNA: TGTGCCAGCAGCTTACAATTCCGGGTCCACCCGAATACTAGAGATACGCAGTATTTT. It codes for CASSLQFRVHPNTRDTQYF.

This clonotype appeared many times. This chain links TRBV5-4 with TRBJ2-1, with D maybe TRBD2 (5 bases). The V gene lost 5 bases and the J gene lost 0 bases, with 12 bases spanning the gap. Per germline, CDR1 SGHNT and CDR2 YYREEE (reference sequence). There are 15 residues in the CDR3. The CDR3 sequence is CASRIGVSSYNEQFF. The CDR3 region has the DNA TGTGCCAGCAGGATCGGGGTAAGCTCCTACAATGAGCAGTTCTTC.

This clonotype was recorded at least ten times. V gene TRBV7-8 combines with J gene TRBJ2-1; D unclear. The ends were cut back, 2 bases at V and 6 bases at J, with 2 bases in the middle. This CDR3 comprises 11 residues. Germline V gene data show CDR1 as SGHVS and CDR2 as FQNEAQ. In DNA form, the CDR3 reads TGTGCCAGCAGCTTACTCAATGAGCAGTTCTTC. Translated, it gives CASSLLNEQFF.

The sample holds many counts of this clonotype. The rearrangement joins TRBV27 to TRBJ2-3; TRBD1 aligns across 10 bases. CDR1 is MNHEY, CDR2 SMNVEV, per germline (reference sequence). The CDR3 runs to 15 residues. The junction had 2 bases not matched to a gene; V was cut back by 4 bases and J by 1 base. The CDR3 sequence is CASSWGQGRTDTQYF. The CDR3 nucleotides are TGTGCCAGCAGTTGGGGACAGGGGCGCACAGATACGCAGTATTTT.